A single sample gave rise to the 28 T cell receptor beta chains below, sequenced in a study of blood T cells in healthy people across ages. The use of a sample-barcoded 5' primer and a J-beta primer mix characterized a second PCR of roughly 7 to 12 cycles. Via MiXCR, TCRdb re-called the 5' RACE reads, giving one row per CDR3 protein. The repertoire holds about a million distinct CDR3 sequences, with roughly two fifths as singletons. Specimen: blood. The receptors shown here come from a man aged 18-30 years in good health.

This chain connects TRBV5-5 to TRBJ2-7; 7 bases line up with TRBD1. V dropped 4 bases and J dropped 0; count of bases not matched to a gene: 7. Germline V gene data show CDR1 as SGHKS and CDR2 as YYEKEE (reference sequence). The CDR3 contains 15 residues. The CDR3 DNA reads as TGTGCCAGCAGCGTCCGGGACAGTTACTCCTACGAGCAGTACTTC. This sequence encodes CASSVRDSYSYEQYF.

This sequence joins TRBV10-3 and TRBJ1-1, with D tentatively TRBD1 (5 bases). V was trimmed by 2 bases and J by 7 bases, leaving 8 bases between them. Germline V lookup: CDR1 ENHRY, CDR2 SYGVKD. This CDR3 is 12 amino acids long. CDR3 sequence reads: CAISEVGDEAFF. The DNA for the CDR3 is TGTGCCATCAGTGAGGTAGGGGATGAAGCTTTCTTT.

The chain joins TRBV4-3 to TRBJ2-3, with D perhaps matching TRBD1 or TRBD2 (6 bases each). The CDR3 is 16 residues long. V was shortened by 3 bases and J by 1 base, with 14 bases between the two germline ends. Germline V gene lookup returns CDR1 LGHNA and CDR2 YSLEER. The CDR3 bases are TGCGCCAGCAGCCAGACCACGGGGGCCGGCACAGATACGCAGTATTTT. Translating gives CASSQTTGAGTDTQYF.

This chain links TRBV5-1 with TRBJ2-3; D is perhaps TRBD1 or TRBD2 (6 bases each). Trimming left V 4 bases short and J 1 base short, with 16 bases between. CDR3 length: 16 amino acids. Germline CDR1 reads SGHRS; CDR2 reads YFSETQ. CDR3 amino acids: CASSKIQGGGTDTQYF. The CDR3 DNA is TGCGCCAGCAGCAAGATACAGGGAGGAGGCACAGATACGCAGTATTTT.

There are a few counts of this clonotype. The chain is built from TRBV7-9 and TRBJ2-1; 8 bases are shared with TRBD1. J gave up 10 bases and V 6 bases, and 8 bases lay outside the gene matches. Germline CDR1 SEHNR, CDR2 FQNEAQ (reference sequence). The CDR3 runs to 13 residues. The CDR3 coding sequence is TGTGCCAGCAGTCCCACAGGGGGATGGGAGCAGTTCTTC. Encoded protein: CASSPTGGWEQFF.

The chain links TRBV27 to TRBJ2-5, with TRBD1 identical over 7 bases. The CDR3 is 14 amino acids. Trimming took 4 bases from V and 11 from J; bases not matched to a gene: 13. The germline CDR1 and CDR2 sequences are MNHEY and SMNVEV (reference sequence). CDR3 nucleotides: TGTGCCAGCAGTTCTAACAGGGGAGTAAATGAGCAGTACTTC. This codes for CASSSNRGVNEQYF.

This rearrangement joins TRBV4-3 to TRBJ2-3; 8 bases are shared with TRBD1. V was clipped by 2 bases and J by 4 bases; unmatched bases: 2. CDR3 length equals 14 residues. CDR1 is LGHNA, CDR2 YSLEER, per germline. The chain's CDR3 is CASSQRRGPDTQYF. The CDR3 bases are TGCGCCAGCAGCCAACGCAGGGGGCCAGATACGCAGTATTTT.

This clonotype was recorded a few times. This rearrangement joins TRBV20-1 to TRBJ1-1; D gene ambiguous. The CDR3 has 9 residues. The V gene lost 4 bases and the J gene lost 7 bases, with 4 bases spanning the gap. Germline CDR1 and CDR2: DFQATT and SNEGSKA (reference sequence). CDR3 protein: CSATDEAFF. In nucleotides, the CDR3 is TGCAGTGCTACCGATGAAGCTTTCTTT.

This rearrangement joins TRBV5-1 to TRBJ2-2; 14 bases align to TRBD2. The junction had 5 bases not matched to a gene; V was cut back by 4 bases and J by 6 bases. CDR3 length equals 16 residues. Germline V gene data show CDR1 as SGHRS and CDR2 as YFSETQ. The CDR3 DNA follows: TGCGCCAGCAGCAGAGCGACTAGCGGGGGGGCCGGGGAGCTGTTTTTT. Translating gives CASSRATSGGAGELFF. The variable domain in full, with the rest retrieved from reference TRBV5-1 and TRBJ2-2, is KAGVTQTPRYLIKTRGQQVTLSCSPISGHRSVSWYQQTPGQGLQFLFEYFSETQRNKGNFPGRFSGRQFSNSRSEMNVSTLELGDSALYLCASSRATSGGAGELFFGEGSRLTVL.

This rearrangement joins TRBV5-6 to TRBJ2-7; possible D gene TRBD1, 6 bases. V was pared by 4 bases and J by 7 bases, with 21 bases between. The germline CDR1 and CDR2 sequences are SGHDT and YYEEEE. This CDR3 comprises 15 residues. CDR3 in amino acids: CASSPRGGRYNEQYF. The CDR3 DNA follows: TGTGCCAGCAGCCCGAGAGGGGGAAGGTACAATGAGCAGTACTTC.

This rearrangement joins TRBV7-2 to TRBJ1-2; 7 nucleotides agree with TRBD1. Germline values: CDR1 SGHTA, CDR2 FQGNSA. The CDR3 is 15 residues long. Trimming at V came to 6 bases and at J to 8 bases, leaving 15 bases not matched to a gene. The CDR3 loop reads CASRRTGAPQYGYTF. The CDR3 bases are TGTGCCAGCAGGAGAACAGGGGCCCCCCAATACGGCTACACCTTC.

This chain uses TRBV3-1 with TRBJ2-1; tentatively, D is TRBD2 (5 bases). The CDR3 is 13 residues long. Trimming cost V 7 bases and J 6 bases, with 13 bases left between them. Germline CDR1 reads LGHDT; CDR2 reads YNNKEL (reference sequence). The chain's CDR3 is CASTLVAGNEQFF. The CDR3, as DNA: TGTGCCAGCACCCTAGTGGCGGGCAATGAGCAGTTCTTC.

The V gene is TRBV20-1, the J gene TRBJ2-1; 9 bases map to TRBD2. The CDR3 sequence is 16 residues long. After removal of 6 bases from V and 4 bases from J, the junction contained 13 bases not matched to a gene. Germline V gene lookup returns CDR1 DFQATT and CDR2 SNEGSKA (reference sequence). CDR3 residues: CSAKGSGGLTYNEQFF. CDR3 nucleotide sequence: TGCAGTGCCAAAGGGAGCGGGGGGTTAACATACAATGAGCAGTTCTTC.

The chain employs TRBV20-1 and TRBJ2-5; possibly TRBD2 for D (6 bases). This CDR3 is built from 14 residues. V dropped 1 base and J dropped 11 bases, with 20 bases sitting between them. Germline V gene lookup returns CDR1 DFQATT and CDR2 SNEGSKA (reference sequence). The CDR3 sequence is CSARVGGNDREQYF. For the CDR3, the DNA is TGCAGTGCTAGAGTTGGGGGGAATGACAGAGAGCAGTACTTC.

This chain connects TRBV29-1 to TRBJ2-1; no definite D call. This CDR3 has 12 amino acids. Trimming shortened V by 1 base and J by 6 bases, and 7 bases separated the two germline ends. Germline CDR1 and CDR2: SQVTM and ANQGSEA. CDR3 in DNA: TGCAGCGTTGAAGGGACCCTCAATGAGCAGTTCTTC. Amino acids: CSVEGTLNEQFF.

CDR3 coding DNA: TGTGCCAGTAGTCTACGGACAGGGTATTCCTCCTACGAGCAGTACTTC. Translation: CASSLRTGYSSYEQYF. This chain links TRBV19 with TRBJ2-7, with 8 positions matching TRBD1. After removal of 5 bases from V and 0 bases from J, the junction contained 9 bases not matched to a gene. Germline CDR1 is LNHDA and CDR2 is SQIVND (reference sequence). CDR3 size: 16 residues.

V usage is TRBV20-1 and J usage is TRBJ1-1, with 7 bases aligning to TRBD1. This CDR3 contains 14 residues. With 5 bases clipped from V and 4 bases from J, the junction kept 10 bases outside the gene matches. Germline CDR1 reads DFQATT; CDR2 reads SNEGSKA (reference sequence). The CDR3 spells CSAFLMNRGTEAFF. CDR3 DNA sequence: TGCAGTGCTTTCCTCATGAACAGGGGCACTGAAGCTTTCTTT.

In DNA, the CDR3 is TGTGCCAGCAGTTTTCCGGGCGGTGGGGGCACAGATACGCAGTATTTT. Encoded protein: CASSFPGGGGTDTQYF. The chain recombines TRBV6-5 with TRBJ2-3; D remains ambiguous. CDR1 MNHEY and CDR2 SVGAGI come from the germline V gene. V lost 4 bases to trimming and J lost 1 base, with 15 bases between them. CDR3 length: 16 residues.

The count of this clonotype is one. The genes are TRBV28 and TRBJ2-1, with 9 bases that match TRBD2. This CDR3 is built from 17 residues. J lost 2 bases, V lost 6 bases, and 11 bases had no gene match. The germline V gene encodes CDR1 MDHEN and CDR2 SYDVKM. Here the CDR3 DNA reads TGTGCCAGCAGCCTCTCTTTGCGGGAGGGACCCTACAATGAGCAGTTCTTC. Its protein is CASSLSLREGPYNEQFF.

The chain couples TRBV20-1 to TRBJ2-7; 13 bases align to TRBD2. CDR1 is DFQATT and CDR2 is SNEGSKA in the germline V gene (reference sequence). V lost 7 bases to trimming and J lost 3 bases; unmatched junction nucleotides: 12. The CDR3 has 16 residues. In DNA form, the CDR3 reads TGCAGTGGTTCGCTTGGGACTAGCGGGGCGGGCTACGAGCAGTACTTC. It encodes CSGSLGTSGAGYEQYF.

The table lists this clonotype with a few counts. This rearrangement joins TRBV24-1 to TRBJ2-1; tentative D call: TRBD2 (6 bases). Germline loops: CDR1 KGHDR, CDR2 SFDVKD. This CDR3 spans 12 amino acids. V was trimmed by 10 bases and J by 11 bases, leaving 17 bases between them. The CDR3 sequence: CATSDFGTQQFF. CDR3 DNA sequence: TGTGCCACTAGCGATTTCGGGACTCAGCAGTTCTTC.

The table lists this clonotype with a few counts. The chain is built from TRBV3-1 and TRBJ2-7, with TRBD2 matching over 8 bases. Losses at the gene ends were 0 bases for V and 4 bases for J; bases not matched to a gene: 11. The CDR3 totals 17 residues. The germline V gene encodes CDR1 LGHDT and CDR2 YNNKEL (reference sequence). CDR3 coding DNA: TGTGCCAGCAGCCAAGAACCGGGGGGGACAAGAATTTACGAGCAGTACTTC. Encoded protein: CASSQEPGGTRIYEQYF.

The chain is built from TRBV7-2 and TRBJ2-5; 12 bases are a match to TRBD2. CDR1 and CDR2 (germline): SGHTA, FQGNSA. Germline trimming cut 3 bases from V and 11 bases from J; bases unmatched to any gene: 10. The CDR3 contains 15 residues. For the CDR3, the DNA is TGTGCCAGCAGCTTGGCTCTAGCGGGGGGGAATGAGCAGTACTTC. This sequence encodes CASSLALAGGNEQYF.

This clonotype turned up a few times. V gene TRBV7-9 combines with J gene TRBJ1-5; D not certain. Germline V gene lookup returns CDR1 SEHNR and CDR2 FQNEAQ (reference sequence). CDR3 length equals 15 residues. Trimming left V 3 bases short and J 2 bases short, with 11 bases between. The CDR3 loop is CASSLKGSGNQPQHF. CDR3 nucleotides: TGTGCCAGCAGCTTGAAGGGATCGGGCAATCAGCCCCAGCATTTT.

The rearrangement uses TRBV6-1 and TRBJ1-2; D unresolved. CDR1 is MNHNS, CDR2 SASEGT, per germline. V was shortened by 0 bases and J by 8 bases, with 7 bases between the two germline ends. The CDR3 spans 12 residues. Here the CDR3 DNA reads TGTGCCAGCAGTGAAGCCCGGCGGGGCTACACCTTC. This encodes CASSEARRGYTF.

This clonotype was counted only a few times. V usage is TRBV12-3 or TRBV12-4 and J usage is TRBJ2-1, with 8 bases aligning to TRBD2. This CDR3 has 18 amino acids. After removal of 3 bases from V and 0 bases from J, the junction contained 10 bases not matched to a gene. CDR3 DNA: TGTGCCAGCAGTTTCCGCGGGGGGCCGACGAGCTCCTACAATGAGCAGTTCTTC. Its protein product is CASSFRGGPTSSYNEQFF.

The chain joins TRBV5-1 to TRBJ2-1, with TRBD2 matching 8 bases. Near its end, the DNA agrees better with TRBJ2-7, so the J call may be wrong. Germline CDR1 and CDR2: SGHRS and YFSETQ. The CDR3 totals 17 residues. CDR3 region: CASSFYGRGDPYNEQYF. CDR3 bases: TGCGCCAGCAGCTTTTACGGGCGGGGGGACCCCTACAATGAGCAGTACTTC.

V and J are TRBV6-2 or TRBV6-3 and TRBJ1-2; D possibly corresponds to TRBD1 (6 bases). Looked up from germline, CDR1 is MNHEY and CDR2 is SVGEGT. Between the trimmed V and J ends, which lost 6 bases and 5 bases, there was a span of 19 bases. This CDR3 has 15 amino acids. The CDR3 bases are TGTGCCAGCAGCTACGCAACAGGGACGCTATATGGCTACACCTTC. Translated: CASSYATGTLYGYTF.